Sequencing of this T cell receptor beta chain was carried out in a study of shared clonotypes between healthy human individuals. Whole-study results and caveats: The sole specimen, blood, was sampled, and tissue repertoires likely differ. Read depth was anticipated to influence clonotype sharing among donors.

Here immunoSEQ multiplex PCR was the method, and the copy in TCRdb shows in-frame clones only, minus some. The sample consists of some 470,000 clones, 75% to 85% of them appearing once. All participating donors were Caucasian adults from Nashville, Tennessee. A remark on this clone: Its cognate antigen is unknown.

The TCR originated in a woman between 40 and 55 years old in good health. Some clones in this sample may be carry-over from other donors' samples. The sample comprised PBMCs.

The CDR3 loop reads CASSLKGPSGNTIYF. The CDR3 nucleotides read TGCGCCAGCAGCTTAAAGGGCCCCTCGGGAAACACCATATATTTT. The chain is built from TRBV5-1 and TRBJ1-3; D gene ambiguous. V was cut by 2 bases and J by 4 bases, with 13 bases left in between. CDR3 length: 15 amino acids. Germline CDR1 reads SGHRS; CDR2 reads YFSETQ.